The next 14 T cell receptor beta chains were all read from a single sample in a study of blood T cell repertoires in COVID-19. Using immunoSEQ multiplex PCR, the repertoire was profiled, and TCRdb retains in-frame clones only, with some absent. The sample lists around 120,000 clones; roughly 90% were seen once. The sequencing sample was made of peripheral blood. The receptors stem from a woman aged 55-69 years with COVID-19, enrolled during active disease.

This chain connects TRBV3-1 (or the pseudogene TRBV3-2) to TRBJ2-3; 10 bases match TRBD2. CDR3 length: 16 amino acids. V was clipped by 5 bases and J by 0 bases; unmatched bases: 5. The germline gives CDR1 LGHDT, CDR2 YNNKEL (reference sequence). The CDR3 spells CASSILAGASTDTQYF. CDR3 bases: TGTGCCAGCAGCATCCTAGCGGGAGCTAGCACAGATACGCAGTATTTT.

The genes are TRBV5-4 and TRBJ2-5; 8 nucleotides agree with TRBD2. The V gene's germline CDR1 is SGHNT and CDR2 YYREEE (reference sequence). The CDR3 runs to 14 residues. V lost 4 bases to trimming and J lost 2 bases; unmatched junction nucleotides: 4. The CDR3 coding sequence is TGTGCCAGCAGCAGCCCGGGGGGGCAAGAGACCCAGTACTTC. It encodes CASSSPGGQETQYF.

The gene calls are TRBV27 and TRBJ1-2; D is perhaps TRBD1 (6 bases). CDR3 length: 15 amino acids. V shed 7 bases and J shed 1 base, with 16 bases lying between them. The germline V gene encodes CDR1 MNHEY and CDR2 SMNVEV (reference sequence). This CDR3 is CASTLRGWGNYGYTF. The CDR3 bases are TGTGCCAGCACCTTAAGGGGGTGGGGTAACTATGGCTACACCTTC.

The sample holds one count of this clone. This chain joins TRBV19 and TRBJ2-1; 8 bases align to TRBD1. Trimming at V came to 5 bases and at J to 5 bases, leaving 5 bases not matched to a gene. Per germline, CDR1 LNHDA and CDR2 SQIVND (reference sequence). The CDR3 has 14 residues. CDR3 loop: CASSQGTGDNEQFF. CDR3 DNA sequence: TGTGCCAGTAGTCAGGGGACAGGAGACAATGAGCAGTTCTTC.

This chain uses TRBV7-3 with TRBJ2-7, with D tentatively TRBD2 (6 bases). Between the trimmed V and J ends, which lost 5 bases and 2 bases, there was a span of 13 bases. This CDR3 has 14 amino acids. Germline CDR1 and CDR2: SGHTA and FQGTGA. The CDR3 sequence: CASSEPRRAYEQYF. CDR3 nucleotide sequence: TGTGCCAGCAGCGAACCACGGAGGGCCTACGAGCAGTACTTC. Complete variable domain (other parts from reference TRBV7-3 and TRBJ2-7): GAGVSQTPSNKVTEKGKYVELRCDPISGHTALYWYRQSLGQGPEFLIYFQGTGAADDSGLPNDRFFAVRPEGSVSTLKIQRTERGDSAVYLCASSEPRRAYEQYFGPGTRLTVT.

The rearrangement links TRBV9 to TRBJ2-5; TRBD1 aligns across 7 bases. The trim removed 0 bases at V and 4 bases at J, leaving 9 bases unmatched. CDR3 length: 16 amino acids. Per germline, CDR1 SGDLS and CDR2 YYNGEE. The CDR3 region is CASSVGRTGVGETQYF. The CDR3 DNA is TGTGCCAGCAGCGTAGGCCGAACAGGGGTGGGAGAGACCCAGTACTTC. Based on the CDR3 plus reference TRBV9 and TRBJ2-5, the full variable domain is DSGVTQTPKHLITATGQRVTLRCSPRSGDLSVYWYQQSLDQGLQFLIQYYNGEERAKGNILERFSAQQFPDLHSELNLSSLELGDSALYFCASSVGRTGVGETQYFGPGTRLLVL.

This chain uses TRBV7-9 with TRBJ2-5; the D gene is possibly TRBD2 (6 bases). The CDR3 runs to 15 residues. The germline V and J ends were trimmed by 5 bases and 4 bases, with 17 bases remaining between them. The germline V gene encodes CDR1 SEHNR and CDR2 FQNEAQ (reference sequence). The CDR3 DNA reads as TGTGCCAGCAGCGGGCGACATGCGGGGATAGAGACCCAGTACTTC. It encodes CASSGRHAGIETQYF.

V gene TRBV7-3 combines with J gene TRBJ2-1; D gene ambiguous. The ends were cut back, 1 base at V and 6 bases at J, with 10 bases in the middle. Germline CDR1 and CDR2: SGHTA and FQGTGA. The CDR3 has 14 residues. The CDR3 DNA sequence: TGTGCCAGCAGCTTAAACCCTACCGGCAATGAGCAGTTCTTC. This codes for CASSLNPTGNEQFF.

This clone was picked up one time. The V and J genes are TRBV18 and TRBJ2-2; a weak D match, TRBD1 (6 bases). Germline V gene lookup returns CDR1 KGHSH and CDR2 LQKENI. This CDR3 is built from 16 residues. V lost 5 bases and J lost 1, with 14 bases in between. As DNA, the CDR3 is TGTGCCAGCTCAGGCTCCCAGGGGATGAACACCGGGGAGCTGTTTTTT. Its translation: CASSGSQGMNTGELFF. Together with reference TRBV18 and TRBJ2-2, the CDR3 gives the full variable domain: NAGVMQNPRHLVRRRGQEARLRCSPMKGHSHVYWYRQLPEEGLKFMVYLQKENIIDESGMPKERFSAEFPKEGPSILRIQQVVRGDSAAYFCASSGSQGMNTGELFFGEGSRLTVL.

The chain couples TRBV6-5 to TRBJ1-1; D is perhaps TRBD1 (6 bases). In germline, CDR1 is MNHEY, CDR2 SVGAGI. The CDR3 spans 14 residues. Trimming cost V 5 bases and J 1 base, with 11 bases left between them. CDR3 protein: CASSPRDTNTEAFF. The CDR3 DNA reads as TGTGCCAGCAGTCCTCGGGACACGAACACTGAAGCTTTCTTT.

This clone was detected only a few times. This rearrangement joins TRBV5-6 to TRBJ1-2; 10 positions match TRBD1. V shed 2 bases and J 8 bases; nucleotides not matched to a gene: 15. This CDR3 has 17 residues. Germline CDR1 SGHDT, CDR2 YYEEEE. The CDR3 DNA is TGTGCCAGCAGCTTCTTACCCGGCCGTGACAGGGGGCAAGGCTACACCTTC. Residues: CASSFLPGRDRGQGYTF.

The V and J genes are TRBV5-6 and TRBJ1-5; 7 bases are shared with TRBD1. The CDR3 loop spans 15 amino acids. Germline CDR1 reads SGHDT; CDR2 reads YYEEEE. The V segment lost 2 bases and the J segment 7 bases; nucleotides outside the gene matches: 9. CDR3 sequence reads: CASSFRQGLGQPQHF. The CDR3 DNA reads TGTGCCAGCAGCTTTCGACAGGGACTGGGACAGCCCCAGCATTTT.

The chain uses TRBV2 and TRBJ2-5; D possibly corresponds to TRBD2 (6 bases). Per the germline V gene, CDR1 is SNHLY and CDR2 is FYNNEI. CDR3 length: 15 residues. V was trimmed by 3 bases and J by 2 bases, leaving 13 bases between them. The CDR3 loop reads CASSDVGSGQETQYF. CDR3 sequence (DNA): TGTGCCAGCAGTGATGTTGGTAGCGGACAAGAGACCCAGTACTTC.

CDR3: CASSENRGANIQYF. DNA of the CDR3: TGTGCCAGTAGTGAAAACAGGGGTGCGAACATTCAGTACTTC. The chain recombines TRBV19 with TRBJ2-4; 7 positions agree with TRBD1. The germline V gene encodes CDR1 LNHDA and CDR2 SQIVND (reference sequence). Germline trimming cut 5 bases from V and 7 bases from J; bases unmatched to any gene: 8. CDR3 length equals 14 residues.